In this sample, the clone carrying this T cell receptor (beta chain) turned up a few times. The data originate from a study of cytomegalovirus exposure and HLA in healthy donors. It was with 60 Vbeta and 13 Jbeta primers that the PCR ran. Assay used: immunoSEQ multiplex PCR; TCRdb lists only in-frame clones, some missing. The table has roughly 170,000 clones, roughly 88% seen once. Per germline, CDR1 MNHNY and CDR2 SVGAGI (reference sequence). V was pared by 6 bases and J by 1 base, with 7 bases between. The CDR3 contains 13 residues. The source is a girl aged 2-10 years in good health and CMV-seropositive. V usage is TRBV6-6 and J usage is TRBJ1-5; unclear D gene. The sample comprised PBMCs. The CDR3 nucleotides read TGTGCCAGCAGGCTAGGAAGCAATCAGCCCCAGCATTTT. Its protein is CASRLGSNQPQHF.